These 30 T cell receptor beta chains share one sample of origin, sequenced in a study of Graves' ophthalmopathy and Graves' hyperthyroidism. As the template, RNA transcripts were used to amplify TCR beta CDR3 regions. First-round RT-PCR with HTBI primers preceded a second-round multiplex PCR. MiXCR was run by TCRdb on the multiplex PCR reads, yielding one entry per CDR3 protein. The sample lists 1 million to 1.3 million distinct CDR3 sequences, about 36% occurring once. Source material: peripheral blood or thyroid tissue (not recorded which). Every receptor here comes from an adult man with Graves' hyperthyroidism.

This clonotype was counted many times. CDR3 DNA: TGTGCCCAGAAAGTGGGATCGACCACCTACGAGCAGTACTTC. It is translated as CAQKVGSTTYEQYF. V is TRBV2 and J is TRBJ2-7; D is ambiguous. The CDR3 is made up of 14 amino acids. Germline CDR1 SNHLY, CDR2 FYNNEI. Trimming removed 11 bases from V and 2 bases from J, with 19 bases in between.

This chain uses TRBV7-2 with TRBJ2-7, with 9 bases aligning to TRBD1. V trimming: 5 bases; J trimming: 7 bases; junction bases outside the gene matches: 12. Looked up from germline, CDR1 is SGHTA and CDR2 is FQGNSA. CDR3 length: 15 residues. Here the CDR3 DNA reads TGTGCCAGCAGCAACCGGGACAGGGTAAGAGGTGAGCAGTACTTC. Residues: CASSNRDRVRGEQYF.

This chain joins TRBV30 and TRBJ2-2, with 10 bases aligning to TRBD1. The CDR3 totals 13 residues. J was trimmed by 6 bases and V by 4 bases; bases with no gene match: 2. CDR1 and CDR2 from the germline V gene are GTSNPN and SVGIG (reference sequence). CDR3: CAWTGTGAGELFF. CDR3 bases: TGTGCCTGGACCGGGACAGGGGCCGGGGAGCTGTTTTTT.

The gene calls are TRBV4-1 and TRBJ2-5, with a weak D call TRBD2 (6 bases). V dropped 8 bases and J dropped 7 bases, with 20 bases sitting between them. The CDR3 consists of 14 residues. Germline assignment: CDR1 MGHRA and CDR2 YSYEKL. The CDR3 is CASRAYQKGGTQYF. CDR3 coding DNA: TGCGCCAGCCGGGCCTACCAAAAGGGAGGGACCCAGTACTTC.

The rearrangement links TRBV5-6 to TRBJ2-7; D gene ambiguous. The germline V gene has CDR1 SGHDT and CDR2 YYEEEE. CDR3 length equals 14 residues. Trimming cost V 1 base and J 6 bases, with 14 bases left between them. CDR3 in amino acids: CASSLKRTSFEQYF. The CDR3 coding sequence is TGTGCCAGCAGCTTGAAGCGTACGAGCTTCGAGCAGTACTTC. The complete variable domain, with remaining parts taken from reference TRBV5-6 and TRBJ2-7, reads DAGVTQSPTHLIKTRGQQVTLRCSPKSGHDTVSWYQQALGQGPQFIFQYYEEEERQRGNFPDRFSGHQFPNYSSELNVNALLLGDSALYLCASSLKRTSFEQYFGPGTRLTVT.

This rearrangement joins TRBV9 to TRBJ2-2; 13 bases align to TRBD2. The CDR3 totals 17 residues. Losses at the gene ends were 4 bases for V and 6 bases for J; bases not matched to a gene: 9. The germline V gene encodes CDR1 SGDLS and CDR2 YYNGEE. CDR3 loop: CASSFELAGGRAGELFF. DNA of the CDR3: TGTGCCAGCAGCTTTGAACTAGCGGGAGGGCGAGCCGGGGAGCTGTTTTTT.

The table lists this clonotype with many counts. The DNA for the CDR3 is TGCAGCGCCGAAGAGGTGGTCGGGGAGCTGTTTTTT. Its protein product is CSAEEVVGELFF. The chain recombines TRBV29-1 with TRBJ2-2; D gene uncertain. CDR3 length equals 12 residues. Germline V gene sequence: CDR1 SQVTM, CDR2 ANQGSEA. The V end was cut by 7 bases, the J end by 7 bases, with 13 bases between.

This clonotype was picked up many times. This rearrangement joins TRBV7-8 to TRBJ1-6; a weak D match, TRBD1 (6 bases). CDR1 SGHVS and CDR2 FQNEAQ come from the germline V gene. The CDR3 loop spans 14 amino acids. V gave up 5 bases and J gave up 8 bases, with 13 bases separating them. The CDR3 DNA reads as TGTGCCAGCAGCGATTGGACAGAAGATTCACCCCTCCACTTT. The encoded protein is CASSDWTEDSPLHF.

This clonotype appeared many times. The gene calls are TRBV7-9 and TRBJ2-7; D remains ambiguous. From germline, CDR1 is SEHNR and CDR2 FQNEAQ (reference sequence). V dropped 3 bases and J dropped 2 bases, with 11 bases sitting between them. This CDR3 spans 14 amino acids. The CDR3 loop reads CASSFPAVTYEQYF. The CDR3 DNA is TGTGCCAGCAGCTTCCCCGCCGTGACCTACGAGCAGTACTTC.

This clonotype was observed a few times. The CDR3 loop reads CASSLTLQSGQQYF. The DNA of the CDR3 is TGTGCCAGCAGCCTCACCCTACAGTCAGGTCAGCAGTACTTC. The chain links TRBV7-2 to TRBJ2-7; no firm D call. The germline V gene has CDR1 SGHTA and CDR2 FQGNSA. The ends were cut back, 5 bases at V and 8 bases at J, with 19 bases in the middle. This CDR3 is built from 14 residues.

The CDR3 region has the DNA TGTGCCAGCAGCCAAGGGGACAGGGTTGGGGCCAACGTCCTGACTTTC. Translating gives CASSQGDRVGANVLTF. The chain joins TRBV7-9 to TRBJ2-6; 9 positions agree with TRBD1. Germline values: CDR1 SEHNR, CDR2 FQNEAQ (reference sequence). The CDR3 contains 16 residues. The junction had 5 bases not matched to a gene; V was cut back by 5 bases and J by 3 bases.

This clonotype has only a few counts. The CDR3 spells CSVEDETQYF. The CDR3 DNA is TGCAGCGTTGAAGATGAGACCCAGTACTTC. This rearrangement joins TRBV29-1 to TRBJ2-5; D remains unclear. CDR1 is SQVTM, CDR2 ANQGSEA, per germline. The CDR3 covers 10 residues. With 0 bases removed from V and 5 bases from J, the gap between germline ends came to 1 base.

The chain is built from TRBV6-5 and TRBJ1-1; D possibly corresponds to TRBD1 (6 bases). Germline-derived CDR1 and CDR2 are MNHEY and SVGAGI. This CDR3 has 14 amino acids. V shed 7 bases and J shed 0 bases, with 12 bases lying between them. CDR3 loop: CASTPQGMNTEAFF. Here the CDR3 DNA reads TGTGCCAGCACCCCACAGGGAATGAACACTGAAGCTTTCTTT.

Ten or more counts support this clonotype. The J gene is TRBJ2-5, the V gene TRBV7-2, with 8 bases lining up with TRBD2. The CDR3 is 16 amino acids. The germline V gene has CDR1 SGHTA and CDR2 FQGNSA. V was pared by 2 bases and J by 4 bases, with 9 bases of the junction left unmatched. The chain's CDR3 is CASSLRTGGPGETQYF. CDR3 nucleotides: TGTGCCAGCAGCTTAAGGACGGGAGGGCCGGGAGAGACCCAGTACTTC.

This chain connects TRBV10-3 to TRBJ1-5; perhaps TRBD1 as D (5 bases). The V end lost 5 bases, the J end lost 4 bases, and 9 bases lay between the germline ends. This CDR3 is 13 amino acids long. Germline V lookup: CDR1 ENHRY, CDR2 SYGVKD. The CDR3 sequence is CAISLEGNQPQHF. CDR3 bases: TGTGCCATCAGTTTGGAGGGGAATCAGCCCCAGCATTTT.

The rearrangement links TRBV9 to TRBJ2-3; TRBD2 is a possible D gene (5 bases). Germline CDR1 reads SGDLS; CDR2 reads YYNGEE. This CDR3 has 16 residues. The V end was cut by 2 bases, the J end by 4 bases, with 17 bases between. Here the CDR3 reads CASSVDSAAGADTQYF. The CDR3 DNA sequence: TGTGCCAGCAGCGTTGACTCAGCGGCGGGCGCAGATACGCAGTATTTT.

The CDR3 here is CSSSGQGHEQYF. The CDR3 coding sequence is TGCAGCAGCTCTGGACAGGGCCACGAGCAGTACTTC. V and J are TRBV29-1 and TRBJ2-7; 8 nucleotides match TRBD1. This CDR3 region has 12 residues. The germline CDR1 and CDR2 sequences are SQVTM and ANQGSEA. V was clipped by 8 bases and J by 5 bases; unmatched bases: 8.

This clonotype was seen ten or more times. The chain combines TRBV19 with TRBJ2-7; D is ambiguous. Per germline, CDR1 LNHDA and CDR2 SQIVND (reference sequence). Trimming stripped 3 bases from V and 3 bases from J, with 15 bases between. The CDR3 extends over 15 amino acids. CDR3 DNA sequence: TGTGCCAGTAGTATTACGCCAGGTTGGGACTACGAGCAGTACTTC. Protein: CASSITPGWDYEQYF.

The rearrangement uses TRBV14 and TRBJ2-2; the match to TRBD2 covers 9 bases. With V trimmed by 3 bases and J by 1 base, 3 bases remained unmatched. Germline-derived CDR1 and CDR2 are SGHDN and FVKESK. This CDR3 contains 16 residues. In DNA form, the CDR3 reads TGTGCCAGCAGCCAGATAGCGGGAGTGAACACCGGGGAGCTGTTTTTT. Its translation is CASSQIAGVNTGELFF.

This sequence joins TRBV29-1 and TRBJ1-2; 7 positions match TRBD1. With V trimmed by 8 bases and J by 6 bases, 12 bases remained unmatched. The CDR3 is 13 amino acids. In germline, CDR1 is SQVTM, CDR2 ANQGSEA. The CDR3 loop reads CSQDRGGEDGYTF. CDR3 DNA sequence: TGCAGCCAAGATCGAGGGGGCGAGGATGGCTACACCTTC. Using reference TRBV29-1 and TRBJ1-2 for the parts outside the CDR3, the full variable domain is SAVISQKPSRDICQRGTSLTIQCQVDSQVTMMFWYRQQPGQSLTLIATANQGSEATYESGFVIDKFPISRPNLTFSTLTVSNMSPEDSSIYLCSQDRGGEDGYTFGSGTRLTVV.

Regarding this clonotype: This may be a read error: a much more frequent sequence differs by one nucleotide. V gene TRBV7-9 combines with J gene TRBJ2-2, with 8 bases matching TRBD2. The junction had 14 bases not matched to a gene; V was cut back by 4 bases and J by 4 bases. The CDR3 contains 18 residues. Germline V gene data show CDR1 as SEHNR and CDR2 as FQNEAQ (reference sequence). The CDR3 spells CASSSRLVAGRGTGELFF. The CDR3 bases are TGTGCCAGCAGCTCAAGATTGGTAGCGGGACGGGGCACCGGGGAGCTGTTTTTT.

Here the CDR3 DNA reads TGTGCCATCAGCTTGGTGACAGGTCGCACTGAAGCTTTCTTT. This translates into CAISLVTGRTEAFF. The gene calls are TRBV10-3 and TRBJ1-1, with a tentative D call TRBD1 (6 bases). Germline CDR1 reads ENHRY; CDR2 reads SYGVKD. The CDR3 contains 14 residues. The V gene lost 6 bases and the J gene lost 4 bases, with 15 bases spanning the gap.

The gene calls are TRBV7-8 and TRBJ1-2; TRBD1 is a possible D gene (6 bases). Per the germline V gene, CDR1 is SGHVS and CDR2 is FQNEAQ. The CDR3 sequence is 15 residues long. V lost 5 bases, J lost 7 bases, and 20 bases lay in between. CDR3 region: CASSLRMVDRTGYTF. In nucleotides, the CDR3 is TGTGCCAGCAGCCTTAGAATGGTCGACAGGACTGGCTACACCTTC.

There are a few counts of this clonotype. The V and J genes are TRBV7-2 and TRBJ1-2, with D unclear. This CDR3 has 15 amino acids. CDR1 SGHTA and CDR2 FQGNSA come from the germline V gene. Trimming took off 5 bases at V and 4 bases at J, with 17 bases between the two ends. The CDR3 spells CASSLDFLSAYGYTF. The DNA for the CDR3 is TGTGCCAGCAGCCTAGACTTCCTCTCTGCCTATGGCTACACCTTC.

This clonotype was detected ten times or more. The gene calls are TRBV7-2 and TRBJ1-1, with 7 bases identical to TRBD1. The V and J ends lost 3 bases and 5 bases, in that order; junction bases with no gene match: 6. CDR3 length: 14 residues. Germline lookup yields CDR1 SGHTA and CDR2 FQGNSA. The CDR3 DNA is TGTGCCAGCAGCTTGCACAGGGGTGGAACTGAAGCTTTCTTT. It codes for CASSLHRGGTEAFF.

The table lists this clonotype with many counts. This chain links TRBV5-1 with TRBJ1-2; TRBD1 agrees at 7 bases. Germline CDR1 reads SGHRS; CDR2 reads YFSETQ. V was clipped by 0 bases and J by 8 bases; unmatched bases: 4. CDR3 length equals 13 residues. CDR3 DNA sequence: TGCGCCAGCAGCTTGGAGGGGGCACGGGGCTACACCTTC. Translating gives CASSLEGARGYTF.

This clonotype came up many times. V and J are TRBV10-3 and TRBJ1-4; D is uncertain. The CDR3 totals 15 residues. The V and J ends lost 2 bases and 5 bases respectively, with 12 bases between them. From germline, CDR1 is ENHRY and CDR2 SYGVKD. The CDR3 region has the DNA TGTGCCATCAGTGAGCAGGTGGGCCGAAATGAAAAACTGTTTTTT. Translating it yields CAISEQVGRNEKLFF.

This clonotype was observed a handful of times. The chain joins TRBV4-3 to TRBJ2-2, with D maybe TRBD2 (7 bases). Germline V gives CDR1 LGHNA, CDR2 YSLEER. Deletions cut 0 bases from V and 4 bases from J, with 18 bases between. The length of the CDR3 is 18 residues. CDR3 sequence (DNA): TGCGCCAGCAGCCAAGAAGGGGGGGGACGAATAGGCACCGGGGAGCTGTTTTTT. Amino acids: CASSQEGGGRIGTGELFF.

The sample holds a few counts of this clonotype. The chain employs TRBV10-2 and TRBJ1-6; D is ambiguous. The CDR3 length is 12 residues. Per germline, CDR1 WSHSY and CDR2 SAAADI. V dropped 6 bases and J dropped 9 bases, with 9 bases sitting between them. The CDR3 loop reads CASRDRGSPLHF. DNA for the CDR3: TGCGCCAGCAGGGACCGGGGTTCACCCCTCCACTTT.

The V and J genes are TRBV29-1 and TRBJ2-5; 7 positions agree with TRBD1. The V gene end was trimmed by 3 bases and the J gene end by 3 bases; junction bases not matched to a gene: 4. The CDR3 totals 13 residues. The V gene's germline CDR1 is SQVTM and CDR2 ANQGSEA. This chain's CDR3 is CSVEPGTEETQYF. As DNA, the CDR3 is TGCAGCGTTGAGCCAGGGACAGAAGAGACCCAGTACTTC.